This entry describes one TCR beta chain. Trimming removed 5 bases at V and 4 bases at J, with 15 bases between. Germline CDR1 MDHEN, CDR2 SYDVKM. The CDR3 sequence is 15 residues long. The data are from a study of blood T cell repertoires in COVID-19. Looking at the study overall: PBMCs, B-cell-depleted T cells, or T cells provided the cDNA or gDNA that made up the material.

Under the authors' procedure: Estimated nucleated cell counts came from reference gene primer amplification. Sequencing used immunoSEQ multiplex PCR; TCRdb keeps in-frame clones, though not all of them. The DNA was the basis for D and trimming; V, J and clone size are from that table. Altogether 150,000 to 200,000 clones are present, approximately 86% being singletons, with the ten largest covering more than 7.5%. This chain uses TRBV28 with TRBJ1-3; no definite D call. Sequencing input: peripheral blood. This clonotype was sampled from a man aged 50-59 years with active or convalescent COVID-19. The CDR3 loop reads CASSDGIIGGNTIYF. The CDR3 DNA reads TGTGCCAGCAGTGACGGGATCATCGGCGGAAACACCATATATTTT.